This TCR beta chain was found in a study of identical twins. The CDR3 contains 15 residues. Losses at the gene ends were 3 bases for V and 5 bases for J; bases not matched to a gene: 8. This clonotype was recorded at least ten times. TCRdb fed the 5' RACE reads into MiXCR, producing one record per CDR3 protein. The sample consists of some 590,000 distinct CDR3 sequences, more than 9% of them appearing once. This sample was shared with a second study, whose subject was yellow fever vaccine responses in identical twins.

The chain uses TRBV12-3 or TRBV12-4 and TRBJ2-5; TRBD1 aligns across 8 bases. The receptor's source is a woman in her late teens or twenties in good health. Sequencing used PBMCs. CDR3 sequence: CASSLDGQGGETQYF. The CDR3 bases are TGTGCCAGCAGTTTGGACGGACAGGGAGGCGAGACCCAGTACTTC.